This TCR beta chain was found in a study of PD-L1 blockade in urothelial cancer. Overall study context: Every 3 weeks, patients received intravenous atezolizumab 1,200 mg, beginning 2014. Blood was evaluated 3 weeks (second dose) and 6 weeks after therapy began. Typically, measured as a median, blood samples had about 140,000 T cells.

Repertoires were generated with immunoSEQ multiplex PCR, while TCRdb's copy carries only in-frame clones and drops some. The sample records about 120,000 clones, more than 85% being singletons. Regarding time point: peripheral blood 6 weeks after treatment start. J lost 3 bases, V lost 5 bases, and 5 bases had no gene match. The germline V gene has CDR1 LGHNA and CDR2 YNFKEQ. This CDR3 contains 15 residues. This chain links TRBV4-2 with TRBJ2-7; 12 bases align to TRBD2. This sequence was found in a man aged 55 to 70 with urothelial cancer. The source was PBMCs, collected around atezolizumab (anti-PD-L1) treatment. CDR3: CASSMRLAGVYEQYF. The DNA for the CDR3 is TGTGCCAGCAGCATGAGACTAGCGGGAGTCTACGAGCAGTACTTC.